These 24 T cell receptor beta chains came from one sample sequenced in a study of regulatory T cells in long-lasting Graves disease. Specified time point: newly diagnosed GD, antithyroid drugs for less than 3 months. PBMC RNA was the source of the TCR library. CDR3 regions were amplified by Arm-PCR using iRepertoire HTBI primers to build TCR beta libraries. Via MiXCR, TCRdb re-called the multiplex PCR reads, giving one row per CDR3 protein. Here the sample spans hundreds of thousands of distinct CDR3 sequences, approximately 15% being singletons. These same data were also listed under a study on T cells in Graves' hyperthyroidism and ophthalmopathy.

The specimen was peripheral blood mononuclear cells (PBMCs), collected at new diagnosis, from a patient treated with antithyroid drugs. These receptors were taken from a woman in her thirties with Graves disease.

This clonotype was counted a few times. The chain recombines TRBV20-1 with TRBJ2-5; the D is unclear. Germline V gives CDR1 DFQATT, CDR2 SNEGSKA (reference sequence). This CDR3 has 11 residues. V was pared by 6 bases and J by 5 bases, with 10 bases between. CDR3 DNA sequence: TGCAGTGCGGTAGGGCCGGAGACCCAGTACTTC. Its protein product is CSAVGPETQYF.

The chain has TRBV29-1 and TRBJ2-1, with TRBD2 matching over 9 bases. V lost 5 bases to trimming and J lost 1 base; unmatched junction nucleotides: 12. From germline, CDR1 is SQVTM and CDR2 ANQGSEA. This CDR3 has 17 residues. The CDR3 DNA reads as TGCAGCGTTTCCCGACCAGCGGGAGGAATATCCTACAATGAGCAGTTCTTC. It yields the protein CSVSRPAGGISYNEQFF.

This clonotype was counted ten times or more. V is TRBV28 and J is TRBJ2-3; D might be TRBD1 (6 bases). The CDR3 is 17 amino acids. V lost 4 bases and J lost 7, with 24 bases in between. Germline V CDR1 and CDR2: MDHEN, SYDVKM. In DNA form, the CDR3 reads TGTGCCAGCAGTTCATCTGTACAGGGTGCTTCTTTCTATACGCAGTATTTT. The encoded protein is CASSSSVQGASFYTQYF.

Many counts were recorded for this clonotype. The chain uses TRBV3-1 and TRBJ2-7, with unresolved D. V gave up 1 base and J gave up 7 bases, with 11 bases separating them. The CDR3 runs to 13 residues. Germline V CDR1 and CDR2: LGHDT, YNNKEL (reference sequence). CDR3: CASSQVGAGEQYF. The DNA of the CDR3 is TGTGCCAGCAGCCAAGTAGGAGCCGGGGAGCAGTACTTC.

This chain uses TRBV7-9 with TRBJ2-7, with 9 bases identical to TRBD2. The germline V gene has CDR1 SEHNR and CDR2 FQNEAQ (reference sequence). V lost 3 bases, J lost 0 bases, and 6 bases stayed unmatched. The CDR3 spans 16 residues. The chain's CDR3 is CASSFWTSEGSYEQYF. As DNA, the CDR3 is TGTGCCAGCAGCTTTTGGACTAGCGAAGGCTCCTACGAGCAGTACTTC.

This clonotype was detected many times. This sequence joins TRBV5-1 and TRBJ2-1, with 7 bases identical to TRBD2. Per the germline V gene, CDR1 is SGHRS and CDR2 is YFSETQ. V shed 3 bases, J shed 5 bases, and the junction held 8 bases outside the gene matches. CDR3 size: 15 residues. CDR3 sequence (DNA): TGCGCCAGCAGCTGGGGGGTGACTAGCAACAATGAGCAGTTCTTC. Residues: CASSWGVTSNNEQFF. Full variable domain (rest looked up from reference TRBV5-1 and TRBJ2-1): KAGVTQTPRYLIKTRGQQVTLSCSPISGHRSVSWYQQTPGQGLQFLFEYFSETQRNKGNFPGRFSGRQFSNSRSEMNVSTLELGDSALYLCASSWGVTSNNEQFFGPGTRLTVL.

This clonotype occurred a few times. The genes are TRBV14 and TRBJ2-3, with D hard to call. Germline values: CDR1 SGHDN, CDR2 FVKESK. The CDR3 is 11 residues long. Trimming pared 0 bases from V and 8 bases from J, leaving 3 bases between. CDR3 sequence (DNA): TGTGCCAGCAGCCAAGAAAGTACGCAGTATTTT. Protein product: CASSQESTQYF.

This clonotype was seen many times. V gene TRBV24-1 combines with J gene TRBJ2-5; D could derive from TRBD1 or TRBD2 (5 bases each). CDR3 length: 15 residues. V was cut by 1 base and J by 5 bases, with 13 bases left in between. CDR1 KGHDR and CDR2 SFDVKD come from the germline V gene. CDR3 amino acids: CATSDFEGLRETQYF. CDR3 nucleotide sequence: TGTGCCACCAGTGATTTCGAGGGGTTGAGGGAGACCCAGTACTTC.

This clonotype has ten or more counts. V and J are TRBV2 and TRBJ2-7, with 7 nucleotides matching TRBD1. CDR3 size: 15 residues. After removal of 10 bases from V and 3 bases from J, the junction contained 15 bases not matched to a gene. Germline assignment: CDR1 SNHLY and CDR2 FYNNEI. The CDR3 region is CATTPGQWALYEQYF. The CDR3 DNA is TGTGCCACTACTCCGGGACAGTGGGCCCTCTACGAGCAGTACTTC.

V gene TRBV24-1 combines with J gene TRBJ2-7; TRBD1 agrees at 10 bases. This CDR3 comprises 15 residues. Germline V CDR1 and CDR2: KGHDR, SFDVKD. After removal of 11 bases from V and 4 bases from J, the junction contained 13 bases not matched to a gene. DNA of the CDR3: TGTGCCAGCAGCTCCACGACAGGGGGCATTTACGAGCAGTACTTC. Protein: CASSSTTGGIYEQYF.

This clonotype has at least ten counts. The CDR3 reads CASSYAGPIISYEQYF. In nucleotides, the CDR3 is TGTGCCAGCAGTTACGCGGGACCAATAATCTCCTACGAGCAGTACTTC. The genes are TRBV6-5 and TRBJ2-7; possibly TRBD2 for D (6 bases). Germline values: CDR1 MNHEY, CDR2 SVGAGI. The V gene lost 2 bases and the J gene lost 0 bases, with 14 bases spanning the gap. The CDR3 is made up of 16 amino acids.

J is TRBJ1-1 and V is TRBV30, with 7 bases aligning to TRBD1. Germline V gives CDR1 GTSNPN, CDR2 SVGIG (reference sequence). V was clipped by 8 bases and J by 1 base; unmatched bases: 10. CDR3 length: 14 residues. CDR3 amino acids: CAGQGVRQNTEAFF. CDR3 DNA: TGTGCCGGCCAGGGGGTGAGACAGAACACTGAAGCTTTCTTT.

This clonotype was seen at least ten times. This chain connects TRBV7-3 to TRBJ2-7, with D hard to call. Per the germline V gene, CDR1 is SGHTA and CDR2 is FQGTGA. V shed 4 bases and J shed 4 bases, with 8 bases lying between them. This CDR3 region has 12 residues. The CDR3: CASSYGHYEQYF. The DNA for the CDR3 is TGTGCCAGCAGCTACGGCCATTACGAGCAGTACTTC.

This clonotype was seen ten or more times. As DNA, the CDR3 is TGTGCCAGCAGTTCTAGGTACGAGCAGTACTTC. Amino acids: CASSSRYEQYF. This chain uses TRBV28 with TRBJ2-7; D unresolved. The germline V gene has CDR1 MDHEN and CDR2 SYDVKM. This CDR3 has 11 residues. Between the trimmed V and J ends, which lost 4 bases and 4 bases, there was a span of 5 bases.

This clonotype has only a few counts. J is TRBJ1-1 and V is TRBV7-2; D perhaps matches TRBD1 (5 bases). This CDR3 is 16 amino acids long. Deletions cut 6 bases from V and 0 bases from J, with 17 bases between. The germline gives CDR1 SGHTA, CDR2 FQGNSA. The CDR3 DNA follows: TGTGCCAGCAGAATGGGGACGGCGGATATGAACACTGAAGCTTTCTTT. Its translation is CASRMGTADMNTEAFF.

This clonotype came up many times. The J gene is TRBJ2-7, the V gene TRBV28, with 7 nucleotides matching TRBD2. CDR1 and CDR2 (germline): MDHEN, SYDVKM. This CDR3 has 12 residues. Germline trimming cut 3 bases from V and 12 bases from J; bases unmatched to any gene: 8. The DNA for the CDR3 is TGTGCCAGCAGTTTTAGCGCTAGCGGTCTGTACTTC. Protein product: CASSFSASGLYF. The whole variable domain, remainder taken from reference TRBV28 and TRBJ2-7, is DVKVTQSSRYLVKRTGEKVFLECVQDMDHENMFWYRQDPGLGLRLIYFSYDVKMKEKGDIPEGYSVSREKKERFSLILESASTNQTSMYLCASSFSASGLYFGPGTRLTVT.

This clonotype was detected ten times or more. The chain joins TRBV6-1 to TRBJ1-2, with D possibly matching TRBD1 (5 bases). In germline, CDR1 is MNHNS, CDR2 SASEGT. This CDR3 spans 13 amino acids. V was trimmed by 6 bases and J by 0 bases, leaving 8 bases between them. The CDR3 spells CASRMTANYGYTF. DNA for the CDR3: TGTGCCAGCAGGATGACAGCTAACTATGGCTACACCTTC.

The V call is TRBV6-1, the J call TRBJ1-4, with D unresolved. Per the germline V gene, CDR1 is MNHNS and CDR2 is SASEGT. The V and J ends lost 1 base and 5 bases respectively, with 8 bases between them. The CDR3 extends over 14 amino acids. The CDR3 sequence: CASSEGRGNEKLFF. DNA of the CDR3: TGTGCCAGCAGTGAAGGCCGGGGAAATGAAAAACTGTTTTTT.

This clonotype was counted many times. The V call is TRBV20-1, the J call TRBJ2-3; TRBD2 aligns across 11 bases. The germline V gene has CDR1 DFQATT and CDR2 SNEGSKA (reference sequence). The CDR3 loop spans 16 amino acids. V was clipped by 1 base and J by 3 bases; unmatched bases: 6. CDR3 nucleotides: TGCAGTGCTAGAGGAAGTAGCGGGAGGGGAACAGATACGCAGTATTTT. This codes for CSARGSSGRGTDTQYF.

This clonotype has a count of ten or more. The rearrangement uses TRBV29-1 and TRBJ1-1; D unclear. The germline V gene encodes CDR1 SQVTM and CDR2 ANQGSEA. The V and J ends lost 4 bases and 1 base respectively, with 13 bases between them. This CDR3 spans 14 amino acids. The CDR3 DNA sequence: TGCAGCGTTGTCGGAACCCAGCAGAACACTGAAGCTTTCTTT. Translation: CSVVGTQQNTEAFF.

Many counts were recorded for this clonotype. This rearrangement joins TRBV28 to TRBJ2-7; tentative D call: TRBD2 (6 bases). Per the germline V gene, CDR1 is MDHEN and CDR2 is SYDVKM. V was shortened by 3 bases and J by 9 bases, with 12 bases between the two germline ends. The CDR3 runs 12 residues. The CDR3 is CASSFWGVGQYF. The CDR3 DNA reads TGTGCCAGCAGTTTCTGGGGGGTGGGGCAGTACTTC.

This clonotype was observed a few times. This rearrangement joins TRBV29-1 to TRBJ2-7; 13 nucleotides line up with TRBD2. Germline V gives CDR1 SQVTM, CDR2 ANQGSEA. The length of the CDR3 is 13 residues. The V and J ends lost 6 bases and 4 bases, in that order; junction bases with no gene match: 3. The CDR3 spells CSVRTSGSYEQYF. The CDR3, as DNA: TGCAGCGTGAGGACTAGCGGGAGTTACGAGCAGTACTTC.

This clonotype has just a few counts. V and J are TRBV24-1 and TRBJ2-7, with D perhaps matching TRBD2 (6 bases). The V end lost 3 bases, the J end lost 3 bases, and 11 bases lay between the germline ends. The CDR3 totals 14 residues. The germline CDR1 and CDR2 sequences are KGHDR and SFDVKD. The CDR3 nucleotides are TGTGCCACCAGTGATGCGGGAATAAACTACGAGCAGTACTTC. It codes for CATSDAGINYEQYF.

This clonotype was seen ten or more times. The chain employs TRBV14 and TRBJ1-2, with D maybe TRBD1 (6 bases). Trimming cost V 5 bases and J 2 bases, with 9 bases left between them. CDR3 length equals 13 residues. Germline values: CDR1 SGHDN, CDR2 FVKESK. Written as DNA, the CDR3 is TGTGCCAGCAGCGATGGACAGAACTATGGCTACACCTTC. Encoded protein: CASSDGQNYGYTF. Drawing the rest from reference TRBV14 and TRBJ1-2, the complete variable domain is EAGVTQFPSHSVIEKGQTVTLRCDPISGHDNLYWYRRVMGKEIKFLLHFVKESKQDESGMPNNRFLAERTGGTYSTLKVQPAELEDSGVYFCASSDGQNYGYTFGSGTRLTVV.